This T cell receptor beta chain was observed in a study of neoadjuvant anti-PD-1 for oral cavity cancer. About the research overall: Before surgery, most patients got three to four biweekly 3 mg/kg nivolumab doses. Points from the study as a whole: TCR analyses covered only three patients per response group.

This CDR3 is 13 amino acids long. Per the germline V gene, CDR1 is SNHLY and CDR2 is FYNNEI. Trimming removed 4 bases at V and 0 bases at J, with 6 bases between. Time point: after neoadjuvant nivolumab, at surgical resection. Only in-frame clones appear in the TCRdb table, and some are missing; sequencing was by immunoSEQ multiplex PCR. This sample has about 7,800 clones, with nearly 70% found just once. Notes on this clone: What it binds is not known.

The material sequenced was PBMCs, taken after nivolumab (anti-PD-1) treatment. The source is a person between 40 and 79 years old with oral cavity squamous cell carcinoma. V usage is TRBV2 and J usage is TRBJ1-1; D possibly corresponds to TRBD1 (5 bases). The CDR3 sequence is CASSGQMNTEAFF. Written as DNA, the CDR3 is TGTGCCAGCAGTGGACAGATGAACACTGAAGCTTTCTTT. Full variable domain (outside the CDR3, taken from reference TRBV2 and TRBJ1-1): EPEVTQTPSHQVTQMGQEVILRCVPISNHLYFYWYRQILGQKVEFLVSFYNNEISEKSEIFDDQFSVERPDGSNFTLKIRSTKLEDSAMYFCASSGQMNTEAFFGQGTRLTVV.